Listed below are T cell receptor beta chains from one sample, sequenced in a study of blood T cells in healthy people across ages. TCRdb processed the 5' RACE reads anew with MiXCR; each CDR3 protein has one entry. This table has about 1.7 million distinct CDR3 sequences, about 28% appearing once. Sample: blood. The receptors here all came from a woman between 25 and 40 years old in good health. Both conserved end residues are part of each CDR3. D genes are given only for firm matches. Rows give clone size only sometimes, using once, few, many, or a class for an expanded clone.

D gene: NA; clone size: many; J gene: TRBJ2-5; V gene: TRBV20-1; CDR3 protein: CSARPGGREVWTQYF; CDR3 DNA: TGCAGTGCTAGACCTGGCGGTCGTGAGGTGTGGACCCAGTACTTC
D gene: NA; clone size: many; J gene: TRBJ2-5; V gene: TRBV7-2; CDR3 protein: CASSLMTVQETQYF; CDR3 DNA: TGTGCCAGCAGCCTAATGACGGTCCAAGAGACCCAGTACTTC
D gene: NA; clone size: few; J gene: TRBJ2-1; V gene: TRBV12-3/TRBV12-4; CDR3 protein: CASSDLRDRRNEQFF; CDR3 DNA: TGTGCCAGCAGTGACCTCCGGGACCGTCGGAATGAGCAGTTCTTC
D gene: NA; clone size: NA; J gene: TRBJ2-7; V gene: TRBV10-3; CDR3 protein: CAISESRVYEQYF; CDR3 DNA: TGTGCCATCAGTGAATCTAGGGTCTACGAGCAGTACTTC
D gene: TRBD1; clone size: few; J gene: TRBJ1-4; V gene: TRBV20-1; CDR3 protein: CSARDYRGSGEKLFF; CDR3 DNA: TGCAGTGCTAGAGACTACAGGGGTTCAGGCGAAAAACTGTTTTTT
D gene: NA; clone size: NA; J gene: TRBJ2-7; V gene: TRBV14; CDR3 protein: CASSQFPGNEQYF; CDR3 DNA: TGTGCCAGCAGCCAATTTCCAGGGAACGAGCAGTACTTC
D gene: TRBD1; clone size: once; J gene: TRBJ1-2; V gene: TRBV20-1; CDR3 protein: CSASRGGDGYTF; CDR3 DNA: TGCAGTGCTAGTAGAGGGGGCGATGGCTACACCTTC
D gene: TRBD2; clone size: few; J gene: TRBJ2-5; V gene: TRBV30; CDR3 protein: CAWSVGGGETQYF; CDR3 DNA: TGTGCCTGGAGTGTGGGCGGGGGAGAGACCCAGTACTTC
D gene: TRBD2; clone size: NA; J gene: TRBJ2-1; V gene: TRBV5-1; CDR3 protein: CASSSTSGAFNEQFF; CDR3 DNA: TGCGCCAGCAGCTCTACTAGCGGGGCCTTTAATGAGCAGTTCTTC
D gene: TRBD1; clone size: NA; J gene: TRBJ2-7; V gene: TRBV15; CDR3 protein: CATSSEQGALYNEQYF; CDR3 DNA: TGTGCCACCAGCAGTGAGCAGGGGGCCCTATACAATGAGCAGTACTTC
D gene: TRBD2; clone size: few; J gene: TRBJ2-1; V gene: TRBV24-1; CDR3 protein: CASGPTSGGLSYNEQFF; CDR3 DNA: TGTGCCAGTGGACCGACTAGCGGGGGCCTCAGTTACAATGAGCAGTTCTTC
D gene: NA; clone size: NA; J gene: TRBJ2-4; V gene: TRBV7-2; CDR3 protein: CASSFDPDPPKNIQYF; CDR3 DNA: TGTGCCAGCAGCTTTGATCCCGACCCTCCCAAAAACATTCAGTACTTC
D gene: NA; clone size: NA; J gene: TRBJ2-2; V gene: TRBV9; CDR3 protein: CASSPRWNTGELFF; CDR3 DNA: TGTGCCAGCAGCCCCCGGTGGAACACCGGGGAGCTGTTTTTT
D gene: TRBD2; clone size: few; J gene: TRBJ2-7; V gene: TRBV7-6; CDR3 protein: CASSPPSGQTYEQYF; CDR3 DNA: TGTGCCAGCAGCCCCCCTAGCGGGCAAACCTACGAGCAGTACTTC
D gene: NA; clone size: NA; J gene: TRBJ1-1; V gene: TRBV7-9; CDR3 protein: CASSLEQGRAFF; CDR3 DNA: TGTGCCAGCAGCTTAGAACAGGGACGAGCTTTCTTT
D gene: NA; clone size: NA; J gene: TRBJ1-1; V gene: TRBV14; CDR3 protein: CASSQGGVLHTEAFF; CDR3 DNA: TGTGCCAGCAGCCAAGGGGGGGTACTTCACACTGAAGCTTTCTTT
D gene: NA; clone size: NA; J gene: TRBJ1-2; V gene: TRBV2; CDR3 protein: CANVGDNNNYGYTF; CDR3 DNA: TGTGCCAACGTGGGGGACAATAATAACTATGGCTACACCTTC
D gene: NA; clone size: many; J gene: TRBJ2-7; V gene: TRBV12-5; CDR3 protein: CASGQPYEQYF; CDR3 DNA: TGTGCTAGTGGACAACCCTACGAGCAGTACTTC
D gene: TRBD1; clone size: many; J gene: TRBJ2-7; V gene: TRBV7-6; CDR3 protein: CASSLWDSSSYEQYF; CDR3 DNA: TGTGCCAGCAGCCTATGGGACAGCAGCTCCTACGAGCAGTACTTC
D gene: NA; clone size: many; J gene: TRBJ2-7; V gene: TRBV6-6; CDR3 protein: CASQTSQGNYEQYF; CDR3 DNA: TGTGCCAGCCAGACTAGTCAGGGGAACTACGAGCAGTACTTC
D gene: TRBD1; clone size: NA; J gene: TRBJ1-1; V gene: TRBV5-5; CDR3 protein: CASSWVGQGNTEAFF; CDR3 DNA: TGTGCCAGCAGCTGGGTAGGACAGGGGAACACTGAAGCTTTCTTT
D gene: TRBD2; clone size: once; J gene: TRBJ2-3; V gene: TRBV5-1; CDR3 protein: CASSLGGGLPDTQYF; CDR3 DNA: TGCGCCAGCAGCTTGGGGGGGGGACTACCAGATACGCAGTATTTT
D gene: TRBD1; clone size: NA; J gene: TRBJ2-1; V gene: TRBV24-1; CDR3 protein: CATSDGDSSSYNEQFF; CDR3 DNA: TGTGCCACCAGTGACGGGGACAGCAGCTCCTACAATGAGCAGTTCTTC
D gene: TRBD1; clone size: NA; J gene: TRBJ1-5; V gene: TRBV28; CDR3 protein: CASRNRDRNQPQHF; CDR3 DNA: TGTGCCAGCAGAAACCGGGACAGAAATCAGCCCCAGCATTTT
D gene: NA; clone size: NA; J gene: TRBJ1-4; V gene: TRBV20-1; CDR3 protein: CSAREYSSLEKLFF; CDR3 DNA: TGCAGTGCTAGAGAGTACAGTTCCCTGGAAAAACTGTTTTTT
D gene: NA; clone size: NA; J gene: TRBJ2-3; V gene: TRBV27; CDR3 protein: CASSFAAEATDTQYF; CDR3 DNA: TGTGCCAGCAGTTTTGCCGCGGAGGCCACAGATACGCAGTATTTT
D gene: NA; clone size: NA; J gene: TRBJ1-2; V gene: TRBV27; CDR3 protein: CASSPWTDYGYTF; CDR3 DNA: TGTGCCAGCAGTCCCTGGACAGACTATGGCTACACCTTC
D gene: TRBD2; clone size: few; J gene: TRBJ2-3; V gene: TRBV4-1; CDR3 protein: CASSQTLAGTDTQYF; CDR3 DNA: TGCGCCAGCAGCCAAACCCTAGCGGGGACAGATACGCAGTATTTT
D gene: NA; clone size: NA; J gene: TRBJ2-2; V gene: TRBV7-2; CDR3 protein: CASSLGRVVAGELFF; CDR3 DNA: TGTGCCAGCAGCTTAGGCAGGGTGGTTGCCGGGGAGCTGTTTTTT
D gene: TRBD2; clone size: few; J gene: TRBJ2-7; V gene: TRBV12-3/TRBV12-4; CDR3 protein: CASSLTSGGFYEQYF; CDR3 DNA: TGTGCCAGCAGTTTAACGAGCGGGGGGTTTTACGAGCAGTACTTC
D gene: TRBD1; clone size: many; J gene: TRBJ2-1; V gene: TRBV29-1; CDR3 protein: CSVGTGLYNEQFF; CDR3 DNA: TGCAGCGTGGGGACAGGCTTATACAATGAGCAGTTCTTC
D gene: NA; clone size: NA; J gene: TRBJ1-1; V gene: TRBV29-1; CDR3 protein: CSASREVATEAFF; CDR3 DNA: TGCAGCGCTAGCAGGGAGGTGGCCACTGAAGCTTTCTTT
D gene: NA; clone size: NA; J gene: TRBJ1-6; V gene: TRBV7-2; CDR3 protein: CAVMGGDSYNSPLHF; CDR3 DNA: TGTGCCGTCATGGGGGGGGACTCCTATAATTCACCCCTCCACTTT
D gene: TRBD2; clone size: NA; J gene: TRBJ2-4; V gene: TRBV4-3; CDR3 protein: CASSQDLAPGLSARNIQYF; CDR3 DNA: TGCGCCAGCAGCCAAGACCTGGCGCCGGGACTATCGGCCAGAAACATTCAGTACTTC
D gene: NA; clone size: many; J gene: TRBJ2-1; V gene: TRBV5-1; CDR3 protein: CASSGAAAGFYNEQFF; CDR3 DNA: TGCGCCAGCAGCGGGGCAGCCGCTGGTTTTTACAATGAGCAGTTCTTC
D gene: NA; clone size: NA; J gene: TRBJ2-1; V gene: TRBV6-6; CDR3 protein: CASSSPLAISYNEQFF; CDR3 DNA: TGTGCCAGCAGCTCCCCGTTAGCCATCTCCTACAATGAGCAGTTCTTC
D gene: NA; clone size: few; J gene: TRBJ2-5; V gene: TRBV20-1; CDR3 protein: CSATPVAAETQYF; CDR3 DNA: TGCAGTGCTACACCGGTAGCAGCCGAGACCCAGTACTTC
D gene: NA; clone size: once; J gene: TRBJ2-5; V gene: TRBV5-1; CDR3 protein: CASAQNPLGEETQYF; CDR3 DNA: TGCGCCAGCGCCCAAAACCCATTAGGGGAAGAGACCCAGTACTTC
D gene: NA; clone size: NA; J gene: TRBJ1-2; V gene: TRBV20-1; CDR3 protein: CSARPGSYGYTF; CDR3 DNA: TGCAGTGCTAGACCAGGGTCCTATGGCTACACCTTC
D gene: TRBD2; clone size: few; J gene: TRBJ2-1; V gene: TRBV9; CDR3 protein: CASSVEGGGATEQFF; CDR3 DNA: TGTGCCAGCAGCGTAGAGGGCGGGGGGGCTACTGAGCAGTTCTTC
D gene: TRBD1; clone size: NA; J gene: TRBJ1-1; V gene: TRBV24-1; CDR3 protein: CATSDRTGANTEAFF; CDR3 DNA: TGTGCCACCAGTGACCGAACAGGGGCAAACACTGAAGCTTTCTTT
D gene: NA; clone size: many; J gene: TRBJ1-2; V gene: TRBV29-1; CDR3 protein: CSVVGREAYGYTF; CDR3 DNA: TGCAGCGTTGTAGGCAGGGAGGCCTATGGCTACACCTTC
D gene: TRBD1; clone size: few; J gene: TRBJ2-3; V gene: TRBV2; CDR3 protein: CASSSLDRGIGDTQYF; CDR3 DNA: TGTGCCAGCAGTTCCCTGGACAGGGGTATTGGAGATACGCAGTATTTT
D gene: TRBD1; clone size: few; J gene: TRBJ1-2; V gene: TRBV5-1; CDR3 protein: CASSLEPQTGYGYTF; CDR3 DNA: TGCGCCAGCAGCTTGGAGCCACAGACAGGGTATGGCTACACCTTC
D gene: NA; clone size: few; J gene: TRBJ1-5; V gene: TRBV10-3; CDR3 protein: CAISESTGQPQHF; CDR3 DNA: TGTGCCATCAGTGAGTCGACGGGGCAGCCCCAGCATTTT
D gene: NA; clone size: NA; J gene: TRBJ2-3; V gene: TRBV9; CDR3 protein: CASSVVGALTDTQYF; CDR3 DNA: TGTGCCAGCAGCGTAGTAGGGGCGTTGACAGATACGCAGTATTTT
D gene: TRBD1; clone size: few; J gene: TRBJ1-4; V gene: TRBV6-5; CDR3 protein: CASRLTGWAEKLFF; CDR3 DNA: TGTGCCAGCAGATTGACAGGGTGGGCTGAAAAACTGTTTTTT
D gene: NA; clone size: NA; J gene: TRBJ1-2; V gene: TRBV7-9; CDR3 protein: CASSLVRQDYGYTF; CDR3 DNA: TGTGCCAGCAGCTTAGTTCGGCAGGACTATGGCTACACCTTC
D gene: NA; clone size: many; J gene: TRBJ2-7; V gene: TRBV20-1; CDR3 protein: CSARDPGEPYEQYF; CDR3 DNA: TGCAGTGCTAGAGATCCGGGTGAGCCCTACGAGCAGTACTTC